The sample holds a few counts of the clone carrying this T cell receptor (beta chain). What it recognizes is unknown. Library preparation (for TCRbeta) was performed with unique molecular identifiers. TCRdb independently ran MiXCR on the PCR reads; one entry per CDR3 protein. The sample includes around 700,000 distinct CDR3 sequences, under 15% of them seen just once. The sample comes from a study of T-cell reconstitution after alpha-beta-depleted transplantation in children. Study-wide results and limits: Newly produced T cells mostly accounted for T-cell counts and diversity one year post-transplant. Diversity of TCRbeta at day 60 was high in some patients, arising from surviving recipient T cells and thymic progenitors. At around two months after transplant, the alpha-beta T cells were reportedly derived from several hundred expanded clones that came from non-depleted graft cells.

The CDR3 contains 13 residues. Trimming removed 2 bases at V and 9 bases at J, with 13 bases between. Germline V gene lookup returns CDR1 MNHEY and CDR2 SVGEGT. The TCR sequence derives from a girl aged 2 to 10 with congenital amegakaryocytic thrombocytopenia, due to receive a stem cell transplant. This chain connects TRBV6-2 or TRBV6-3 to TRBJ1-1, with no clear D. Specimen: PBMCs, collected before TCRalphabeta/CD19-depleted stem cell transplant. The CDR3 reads CASSYGGDGKAFF. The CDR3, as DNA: TGTGCCAGCAGTTACGGCGGAGATGGGAAAGCTTTCTTT.